Each of the 29 T cell receptor beta chains below was sequenced from the same sample in a study of cytomegalovirus exposure and HLA in healthy donors. In the PCR, 60 Vbeta and 13 Jbeta primers were used. Method: immunoSEQ multiplex PCR; TCRdb's copy keeps in-frame clones and lacks some. The table includes around 300,000 clones, roughly 89% detected once. Sequenced: PBMCs. The receptors derive from a woman aged 18-29 years in good health and CMV-seronegative.

The rearrangement links TRBV29-1 to TRBJ1-1; perhaps TRBD1 as D (6 bases). Between the trimmed V and J ends, which lost 0 bases and 12 bases, there was a span of 14 bases. There are 12 residues in the CDR3. Germline loops: CDR1 SQVTM, CDR2 ANQGSEA. The CDR3 bases are TGCAGCGTTGAAGATCGGGGGGCGGGTCCTTTCTTT. This sequence encodes CSVEDRGAGPFF.

V gene TRBV6-1 combines with J gene TRBJ2-5, with 8 bases matching TRBD2. The V gene's germline CDR1 is MNHNS and CDR2 SASEGT. The V and J ends lost 6 bases and 4 bases, in that order; junction bases with no gene match: 10. This CDR3 spans 15 amino acids. The CDR3 here is CASRGGAGVGETQYF. CDR3 nucleotides: TGTGCCAGCAGGGGAGGAGCGGGGGTTGGAGAGACCCAGTACTTC.

This chain joins TRBV5-1 and TRBJ2-1; 8 bases align to TRBD2. Germline values: CDR1 SGHRS, CDR2 YFSETQ. This CDR3 comprises 15 residues. Trimming at V came to 2 bases and at J to 8 bases, leaving 9 bases not matched to a gene. CDR3 sequence: CASSFRAGVGDEQFF. CDR3 DNA sequence: TGCGCCAGCAGCTTTAGAGCGGGGGTAGGCGATGAGCAGTTCTTC.

This chain's CDR3 is CAWNLGGGLETQYF. CDR3 bases: TGTGCCTGGAACCTAGGGGGGGGGTTGGAGACCCAGTACTTC. This chain uses TRBV30 with TRBJ2-5; tentative D call: TRBD2 (7 bases). Germline V gives CDR1 GTSNPN, CDR2 SVGIG (reference sequence). Between the trimmed V and J ends, which lost 4 bases and 5 bases, there was a span of 17 bases. The CDR3 loop spans 14 amino acids.

The J gene is TRBJ2-7, the V gene TRBV5-1; 8 positions agree with TRBD2. Germline V gene data show CDR1 as SGHRS and CDR2 as YFSETQ. With 2 bases clipped from V and 1 base from J, the junction kept 2 bases outside the gene matches. CDR3 length equals 14 residues. The CDR3 DNA reads TGCGCCAGCAGCTTTAGCGGGATTTCCTACGAGCAGTACTTC. It specifies CASSFSGISYEQYF.

The chain employs TRBV30 and TRBJ2-7; 8 positions agree with TRBD2. Unmatched junction bases numbered 6, after V lost 5 bases and J lost 6 bases. The CDR3 spans 12 residues. Looked up from germline, CDR1 is GTSNPN and CDR2 is SVGIG (reference sequence). Here the CDR3 reads CAWSRGGPEQYF. The CDR3 bases are TGTGCCTGGTCCCGGGGGGGCCCCGAGCAGTACTTC. The full variable domain, rest sourced from reference TRBV30 and TRBJ2-7, is SQTIHQWPATLVQPVGSPLSLECTVEGTSNPNLYWYRQAAGRGLQLLFYSVGIGQISSEVPQNLSASRPQDRQFILSSKKLLLSDSGFYLCAWSRGGPEQYFGPGTRLTVT.

The chain links TRBV19 to TRBJ1-2; TRBD1 matches 9 bases. The ends lost 5 bases at V and 8 bases at J; junction bases unmatched: 21. Germline CDR1 is LNHDA and CDR2 is SQIVND (reference sequence). The CDR3 covers 18 residues. Here the CDR3 DNA reads TGTGCCAGTAGTGGGACAGGGACTCTCAAAGTAAGATCGGGCGGCTACACCTTC. Its translation: CASSGTGTLKVRSGGYTF.

This clone was detected once. Written as DNA, the CDR3 is TGTGCCATCAATACGGCAGGGTCGGGAGTGAACACTGAAGCTTTCTTT. Translating gives CAINTAGSGVNTEAFF. The chain combines TRBV10-3 with TRBJ1-1; maybe TRBD1 (5 bases). Germline V gene data show CDR1 as ENHRY and CDR2 as SYGVKD. Trimming cost V 7 bases and J 0 bases, with 18 bases left between them. The CDR3 loop spans 16 amino acids.

The chain joins TRBV2 to TRBJ2-2, with TRBD1 as a possible D gene (6 bases). The V end lost 2 bases, the J end lost 0 bases, and 10 bases lay between the germline ends. This CDR3 region has 16 residues. Germline V gene sequence: CDR1 SNHLY, CDR2 FYNNEI. CDR3 sequence: CASSEQGSSNTGELFF. CDR3 nucleotides: TGTGCCAGCAGTGAACAGGGGAGCTCGAACACCGGGGAGCTGTTTTTT.

The V call is TRBV15, the J call TRBJ2-4, with D perhaps TRBD1 (7 bases). Germline V lookup: CDR1 LNHNV, CDR2 YYDKDF (reference sequence). CDR3 length: 16 residues. V was clipped by 0 bases and J by 4 bases, with 13 bases between them. The CDR3 bases are TGTGCCACCAGCAGAGATGGAGGGGGCGGTAAAAACATTCAGTACTTC. Translated, it gives CATSRDGGGGKNIQYF.

This clone was recorded a few times. In nucleotides, the CDR3 is TGTGCCAGCAGCCCAGTACAGGGTTTTGGCGAAAAACTGTTTTTT. Its translation: CASSPVQGFGEKLFF. V is TRBV9 and J is TRBJ1-4; a weak D match, TRBD1 (6 bases). Per the germline V gene, CDR1 is SGDLS and CDR2 is YYNGEE. CDR3 size: 15 residues. Trimming cost V 4 bases and J 8 bases, with 18 bases left between them.

The chain couples TRBV2 to TRBJ2-5, with TRBD1 matching 9 bases. The CDR3 is 16 amino acids. CDR1 and CDR2 (germline): SNHLY, FYNNEI. V lost 1 base, J lost 4 bases, and 7 bases stayed unmatched. The CDR3: CASSEGATGGGETQYF. The CDR3, as DNA: TGTGCCAGCAGTGAAGGGGCCACAGGGGGCGGAGAGACCCAGTACTTC. The whole variable domain, remainder taken from reference TRBV2 and TRBJ2-5, is EPEVTQTPSHQVTQMGQEVILRCVPISNHLYFYWYRQILGQKVEFLVSFYNNEISEKSEIFDDQFSVERPDGSNFTLKIRSTKLEDSAMYFCASSEGATGGGETQYFGPGTRLLVL.

V gene TRBV18 combines with J gene TRBJ1-3; D gene uncertain. CDR3 length equals 15 residues. Between the trimmed V and J ends, which lost 5 bases and 0 bases, there was a span of 11 bases. Germline CDR1 is KGHSH and CDR2 is LQKENI. Written as DNA, the CDR3 is TGTGCCAGCTCAACGGGGATAGGCTCTGGAAACACCATATATTTT. It is translated as CASSTGIGSGNTIYF.

J is TRBJ1-3 and V is TRBV19; D may be TRBD1 (5 bases). The V end was cut by 4 bases, the J end by 4 bases, with 17 bases between. Germline assignment: CDR1 LNHDA and CDR2 SQIVND (reference sequence). The CDR3 totals 16 residues. CDR3 amino acids: CASSTPTANSGNTIYF. The CDR3 DNA reads as TGTGCCAGTAGTACCCCGACAGCCAACTCCGGAAACACCATATATTTT.

The chain links TRBV11-2 to TRBJ1-2, with 10 bases identical to TRBD1. The CDR3 loop spans 14 amino acids. Germline V gene lookup returns CDR1 SGHAT and CDR2 FQNNGV. The trim removed 5 bases at V and 5 bases at J, leaving 5 bases unmatched. The CDR3 here is CASSPGTGEYGYTF. CDR3 in DNA: TGTGCCAGCAGCCCCGGGACAGGGGAATATGGCTACACCTTC.

Comments on this clone: Other DNA variants within this sample encode the same CDR3. The genes are TRBV29-1 and TRBJ1-1; TRBD1 aligns across 7 bases. The CDR3 has 12 residues. Trimming removed 6 bases from V and 1 base from J; junction bases left unmatched: 2. Per the germline V gene, CDR1 is SQVTM and CDR2 is ANQGSEA. The CDR3 loop is CSVRQGNTEAFF. The CDR3 DNA reads TGCAGCGTCCGACAGGGGAACACTGAAGCTTTCTTT. The variable domain in full, completed from reference TRBV29-1 and TRBJ1-1, reads SAVISQKPSRDICQRGTSLTIQCQVDSQVTMMFWYRQQPGQSLTLIATANQGSEATYESGFVIDKFPISRPNLTFSTLTVSNMSPEDSSIYLCSVRQGNTEAFFGQGTRLTVV.

J is TRBJ1-2 and V is TRBV7-9; 7 bases map to TRBD1. V trimming: 3 bases; J trimming: 2 bases; junction bases outside the gene matches: 6. Germline CDR1 SEHNR, CDR2 FQNEAQ (reference sequence). The CDR3 length is 15 residues. The CDR3 protein is CASSLGEGANYGYTF. In DNA form, the CDR3 reads TGTGCCAGCAGCTTGGGAGAGGGGGCGAACTATGGCTACACCTTC.

Only one count was recorded for this clone. This chain joins TRBV5-1 and TRBJ1-3; D ambiguous. The CDR3 sequence is 17 residues long. V gave up 0 bases and J gave up 0 bases, with 13 bases separating them. The germline V gene encodes CDR1 SGHRS and CDR2 YFSETQ. The CDR3 DNA reads as TGCGCCAGCAGCTTGGGTGCGACTCTCAGCTCTGGAAACACCATATATTTT. Residues: CASSLGATLSSGNTIYF.

The rearrangement links TRBV5-4 to TRBJ2-7, with 8 nucleotides matching TRBD1. The J segment lost 5 bases and the V segment lost 4 bases, leaving 5 bases of the junction unmatched. From germline, CDR1 is SGHNT and CDR2 YYREEE (reference sequence). This CDR3 comprises 13 residues. The CDR3 loop is CASSLGQGNEQYF. DNA of the CDR3: TGTGCCAGCAGCCTAGGACAGGGTAACGAGCAGTACTTC.

The V gene is TRBV2, the J gene TRBJ2-5, with D hard to call. Trimming took off 5 bases at V and 5 bases at J, with 9 bases between the two ends. The CDR3 sequence is 12 residues long. Per the germline V gene, CDR1 is SNHLY and CDR2 is FYNNEI. CDR3 nucleotide sequence: TGTGCCAGCAGTTCCTATCGGGAGACCCAGTACTTC. Its protein product is CASSSYRETQYF.

The CDR3 sequence is CASSKGSGTEAFF. The CDR3 bases are TGCGCCAGCAGTAAAGGTTCAGGCACTGAAGCTTTCTTT. The chain joins TRBV5-1 to TRBJ1-1, with unresolved D. Per germline, CDR1 SGHRS and CDR2 YFSETQ. The CDR3 loop spans 13 amino acids. V lost 5 bases and J lost 4, with 12 bases in between.

V gene TRBV5-4 combines with J gene TRBJ1-2; a weak D match, TRBD1 (5 bases). Germline CDR1 is SGHNT and CDR2 is YYREEE (reference sequence). V was shortened by 4 bases and J by 4 bases, with 11 bases between the two germline ends. The CDR3 extends over 13 amino acids. CDR3 sequence reads: CASSTKGFYGYTF. The CDR3 DNA reads as TGTGCCAGCAGCACTAAGGGGTTCTATGGCTACACCTTC.

This clone showed up just once. The rearrangement uses TRBV7-8 and TRBJ1-2; D is ambiguous. The CDR3 loop spans 14 amino acids. In germline, CDR1 is SGHVS, CDR2 FQNEAQ. V shed 5 bases and J shed 8 bases, with 18 bases lying between them. CDR3 coding DNA: TGTGCCAGCAGCCCCCTGGAGATAGCTCGCGGCTACACCTTC. It yields the protein CASSPLEIARGYTF. Supplemented by reference TRBV7-8 and TRBJ1-2, the full variable domain reads GAGVSQSPRYKVAKRGQDVALRCDPISGHVSLFWYQQALGQGPEFLTYFQNEAQLDKSGLPSDRFFAERPEGSVSTLKIQRTQQEDSAVYLCASSPLEIARGYTFGSGTRLTVV.

The chain links TRBV9 to TRBJ2-3, with 13 positions matching TRBD2. From germline, CDR1 is SGDLS and CDR2 YYNGEE. J was trimmed by 4 bases and V by 4 bases; bases with no gene match: 18. This CDR3 comprises 20 residues. This CDR3 is CASSSRTSGGPKVRSDTQYF. CDR3 coding DNA: TGTGCCAGCAGCTCCAGGACTAGCGGGGGCCCTAAAGTGAGGTCAGATACGCAGTATTTT.

Notes on this clone: The junction departs from germline at one end; a sequencing error may be responsible. The J gene is TRBJ2-1, the V gene TRBV7-7; maybe TRBD2 (6 bases). The CDR3 runs 16 residues. Per the germline V gene, CDR1 is SSHAT and CDR2 is FNYEAQ (reference sequence). In nucleotides, the CDR3 is TGTGCTAGCAGCCCGCTAGGAGCGGGCAACTACAATGAGCAGTTCTTC. Translating it yields CASSPLGAGNYNEQFF.

J is TRBJ2-7 and V is TRBV6-5; a possible D gene is TRBD2 (5 bases). V dropped 5 bases and J dropped 0 bases, with 8 bases sitting between them. CDR3 length equals 13 residues. Per germline, CDR1 MNHEY and CDR2 SVGAGI. This chain's CDR3 is CASSRTDSYEQYF. As DNA, the CDR3 is TGTGCCAGCAGTCGGACTGACTCCTACGAGCAGTACTTC.

The V gene is TRBV19, the J gene TRBJ2-7; TRBD2 matches at 8 bases. The J segment lost 3 bases and the V segment lost 6 bases, leaving 10 bases of the junction unmatched. The CDR3 runs to 15 residues. Germline values: CDR1 LNHDA, CDR2 SQIVND (reference sequence). As DNA, the CDR3 is TGTGCCAGTAGCGGGGGGGCGGAACCTCTCTACGAGCAGTACTTC. As protein: CASSGGAEPLYEQYF.

V is TRBV5-4 and J is TRBJ1-6, with TRBD1 matching over 8 bases. Trimming removed 3 bases from V and 8 bases from J; junction bases left unmatched: 7. The germline gives CDR1 SGHNT, CDR2 YYREEE (reference sequence). This CDR3 region has 15 residues. The CDR3 reads CASSSQGVSHSPLHF. Written as DNA, the CDR3 is TGTGCCAGCAGCTCACAGGGGGTGAGTCATTCACCCCTCCACTTT.

This chain uses TRBV10-3 with TRBJ1-3; 9 bases fit TRBD1. CDR3 length: 18 residues. Trimming took 4 bases from V and 0 from J; bases not matched to a gene: 10. Germline V gene data show CDR1 as ENHRY and CDR2 as SYGVKD. The CDR3 sequence: CAISVSRTGGISGNTIYF. The CDR3 nucleotides are TGTGCCATCAGTGTCTCAAGAACAGGGGGCATCTCTGGAAACACCATATATTTT.